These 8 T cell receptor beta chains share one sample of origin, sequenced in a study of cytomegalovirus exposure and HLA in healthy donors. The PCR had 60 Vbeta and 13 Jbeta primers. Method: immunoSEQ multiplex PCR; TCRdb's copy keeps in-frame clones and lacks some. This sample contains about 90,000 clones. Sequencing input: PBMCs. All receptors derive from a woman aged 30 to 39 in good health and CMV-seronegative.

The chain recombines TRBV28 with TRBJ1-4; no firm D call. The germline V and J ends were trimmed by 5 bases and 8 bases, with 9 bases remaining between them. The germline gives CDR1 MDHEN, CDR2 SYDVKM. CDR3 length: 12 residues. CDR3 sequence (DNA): TGTGCCAGCAGTCCGCGCCCCGAAAAACTGTTTTTT. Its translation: CASSPRPEKLFF.

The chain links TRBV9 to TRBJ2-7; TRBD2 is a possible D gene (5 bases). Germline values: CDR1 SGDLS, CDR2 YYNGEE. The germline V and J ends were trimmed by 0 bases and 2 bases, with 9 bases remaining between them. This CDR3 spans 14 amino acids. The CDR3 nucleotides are TGTGCCAGCAGCGTAGCTCCGGGGACCTACGAGCAGTACTTC. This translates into CASSVAPGTYEQYF.

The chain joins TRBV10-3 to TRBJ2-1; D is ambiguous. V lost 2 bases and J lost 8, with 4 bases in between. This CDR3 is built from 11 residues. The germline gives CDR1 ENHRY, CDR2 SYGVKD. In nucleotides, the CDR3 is TGTGCCATCAGTGAGATCGATGAGCAGTTCTTC. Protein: CAISEIDEQFF.

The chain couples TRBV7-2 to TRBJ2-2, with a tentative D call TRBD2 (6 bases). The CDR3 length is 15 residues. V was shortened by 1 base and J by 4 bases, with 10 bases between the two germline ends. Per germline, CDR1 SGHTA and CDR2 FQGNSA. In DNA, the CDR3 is TGTGCCAGCAGCTTAGACCGCGGGGCCACCGGGGAGCTGTTTTTT. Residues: CASSLDRGATGELFF.

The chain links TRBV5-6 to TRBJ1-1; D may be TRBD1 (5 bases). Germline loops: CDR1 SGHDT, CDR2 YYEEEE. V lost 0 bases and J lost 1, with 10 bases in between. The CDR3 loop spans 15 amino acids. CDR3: CASSLGRGRNTEAFF. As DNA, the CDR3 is TGTGCCAGCAGCTTGGGGCGGGGACGGAACACTGAAGCTTTCTTT.

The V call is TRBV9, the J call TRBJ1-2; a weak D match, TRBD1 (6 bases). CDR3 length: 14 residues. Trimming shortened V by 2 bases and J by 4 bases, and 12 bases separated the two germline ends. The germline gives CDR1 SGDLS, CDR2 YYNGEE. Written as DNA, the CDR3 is TGTGCCAGCAGCGTTCGGGACATAACCTATGGCTACACCTTC. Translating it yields CASSVRDITYGYTF.

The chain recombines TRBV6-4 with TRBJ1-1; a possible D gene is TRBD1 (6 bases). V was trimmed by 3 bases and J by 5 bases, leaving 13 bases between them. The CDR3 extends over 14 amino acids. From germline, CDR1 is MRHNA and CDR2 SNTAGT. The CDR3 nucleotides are TGTGCCAGCAGTGAAACACAGGGAGAGACTGAAGCTTTCTTT. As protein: CASSETQGETEAFF.

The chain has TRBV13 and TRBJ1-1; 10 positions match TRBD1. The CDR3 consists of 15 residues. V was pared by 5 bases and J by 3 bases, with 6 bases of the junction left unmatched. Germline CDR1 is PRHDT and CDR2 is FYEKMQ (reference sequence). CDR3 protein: CASSPSGTGDTEAFF. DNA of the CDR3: TGTGCCAGCAGCCCCTCCGGGACAGGGGACACTGAAGCTTTCTTT.